This T cell receptor (beta chain) derives from a study of cytomegalovirus exposure and HLA in healthy donors. General study findings and limits: TCR beta sequences reportedly predicted the HLA-A and HLA-B alleles of most subjects accurately. While the bulk of TCR sequences proved rare, some public TCRs turned up in many donors. Later analysis associated a missense DCLRE1C variant with TCR beta V- and J-gene trimming.

The PCR ran on 60 Vbeta and 13 Jbeta primers. Clones were sequenced by immunoSEQ multiplex PCR, and TCRdb holds only the in-frame ones, with some missing. The repertoire consists of over 150,000 clones, with around 80% occurring once and the leading ten covering 2.1%. Concerning this clone itself: Its cognate antigen is unknown.

At sampling all donors were nominally healthy, likely with unrecorded immune exposures. Trimming left V 0 bases short and J 8 bases short, with 13 bases between. Germline assignment: CDR1 LGHNA and CDR2 YNFKEQ. This CDR3 region has 14 residues. The receptor was isolated from a man aged 35 to 55 in good health and CMV-seronegative. Source material: PBMCs. The V and J genes are TRBV4-2 and TRBJ1-2, with D hard to call. CDR3 amino acids: CASSQDSGLGGYTF. In nucleotides, the CDR3 is TGTGCCAGCAGCCAAGATAGCGGGCTCGGAGGCTACACCTTC.